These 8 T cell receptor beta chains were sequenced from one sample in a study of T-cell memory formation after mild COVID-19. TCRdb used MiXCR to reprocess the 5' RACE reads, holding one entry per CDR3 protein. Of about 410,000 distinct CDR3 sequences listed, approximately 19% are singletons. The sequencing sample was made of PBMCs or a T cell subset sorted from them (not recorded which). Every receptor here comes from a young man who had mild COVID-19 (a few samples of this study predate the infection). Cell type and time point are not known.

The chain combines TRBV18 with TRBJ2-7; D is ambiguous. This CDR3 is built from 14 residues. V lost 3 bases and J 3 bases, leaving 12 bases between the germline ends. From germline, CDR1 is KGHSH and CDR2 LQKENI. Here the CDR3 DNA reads TGTGCCAGCTCACCTGGGGTGATGGGCTACGAGCAGTACTTC. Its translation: CASSPGVMGYEQYF.

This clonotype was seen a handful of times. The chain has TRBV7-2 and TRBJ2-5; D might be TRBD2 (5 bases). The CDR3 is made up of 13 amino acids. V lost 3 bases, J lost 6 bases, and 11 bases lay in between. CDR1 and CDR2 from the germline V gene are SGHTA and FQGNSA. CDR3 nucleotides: TGTGCCAGCAGCTTTCGGGGTGAAAAGACCCAGTACTTC. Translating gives CASSFRGEKTQYF.

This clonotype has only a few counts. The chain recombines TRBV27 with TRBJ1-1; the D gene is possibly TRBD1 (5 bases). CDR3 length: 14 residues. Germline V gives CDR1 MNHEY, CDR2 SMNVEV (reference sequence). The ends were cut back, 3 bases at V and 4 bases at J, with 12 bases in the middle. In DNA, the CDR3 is TGTGCCAGCAGTTTGTGGCAGGGAACCACTGAAGCTTTCTTT. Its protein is CASSLWQGTTEAFF.

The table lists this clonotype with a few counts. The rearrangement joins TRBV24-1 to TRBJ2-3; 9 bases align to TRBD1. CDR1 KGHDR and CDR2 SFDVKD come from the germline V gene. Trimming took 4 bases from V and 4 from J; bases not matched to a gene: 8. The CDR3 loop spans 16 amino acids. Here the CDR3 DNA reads TGTGCCACCAGTGACTCCGGGACAGGGATTCCAGATACGCAGTATTTT. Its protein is CATSDSGTGIPDTQYF.

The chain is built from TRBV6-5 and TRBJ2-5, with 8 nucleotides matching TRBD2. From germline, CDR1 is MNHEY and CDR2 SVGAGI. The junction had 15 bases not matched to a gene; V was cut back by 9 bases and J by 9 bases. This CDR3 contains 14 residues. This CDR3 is CASRGLAGPGAQYF. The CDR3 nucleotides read TGTGCCAGTCGGGGGCTAGCGGGTCCCGGAGCCCAGTACTTC.

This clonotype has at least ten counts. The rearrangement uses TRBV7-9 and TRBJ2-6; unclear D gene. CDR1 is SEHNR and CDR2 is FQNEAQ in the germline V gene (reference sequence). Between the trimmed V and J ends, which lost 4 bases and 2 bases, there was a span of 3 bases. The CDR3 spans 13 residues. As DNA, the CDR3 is TGTGCCAGCAGCTCACCTGGGGCCAACGTCCTGACTTTC. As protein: CASSSPGANVLTF.

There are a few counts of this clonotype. The CDR3 region is CASSRKSDTQYF. CDR3 DNA: TGTGCCAGCAGTCGGAAGTCAGATACGCAGTATTTT. V gene TRBV5-6 combines with J gene TRBJ2-3, with D uncertain. This CDR3 region has 12 residues. In germline, CDR1 is SGHDT, CDR2 YYEEEE. With 5 bases removed from V and 4 bases from J, the gap between germline ends came to 8 bases.

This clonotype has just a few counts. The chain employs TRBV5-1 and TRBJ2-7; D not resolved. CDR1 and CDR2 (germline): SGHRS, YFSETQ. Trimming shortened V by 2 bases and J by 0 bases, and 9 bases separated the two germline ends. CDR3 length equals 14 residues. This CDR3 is CASSFYRNSYEQYF. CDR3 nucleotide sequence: TGCGCCAGCAGCTTCTACCGAAACTCCTACGAGCAGTACTTC.